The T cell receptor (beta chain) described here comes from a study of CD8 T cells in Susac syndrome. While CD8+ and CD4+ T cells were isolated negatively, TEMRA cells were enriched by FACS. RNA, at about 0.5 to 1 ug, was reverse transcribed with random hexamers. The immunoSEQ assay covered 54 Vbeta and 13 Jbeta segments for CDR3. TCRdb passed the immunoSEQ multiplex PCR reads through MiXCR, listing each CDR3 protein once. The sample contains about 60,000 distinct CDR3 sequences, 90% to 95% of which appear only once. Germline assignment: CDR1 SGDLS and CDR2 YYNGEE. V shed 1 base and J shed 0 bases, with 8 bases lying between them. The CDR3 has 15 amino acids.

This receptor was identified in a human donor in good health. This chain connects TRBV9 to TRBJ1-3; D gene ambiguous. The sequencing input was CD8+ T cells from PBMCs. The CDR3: CASSVYRDSGNTIYF. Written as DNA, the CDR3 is TGTGCCAGCAGCGTATATAGAGACTCTGGAAACACCATATATTTT.